These 4 T cell receptor beta chains share one sample of origin, sequenced in a study of blood T cell repertoires in COVID-19. The method was immunoSEQ multiplex PCR; TCRdb's version includes in-frame clones alone and lacks a portion of them. Here the sample spans about 400,000 clones, around 90% being singletons. Material for sequencing was PBMCs or T cells enriched from blood (not recorded which). The receptors shown here come from a woman between 18 and 30 years old with acute COVID-19.

The chain has TRBV4-3 and TRBJ2-5; 7 nucleotides agree with TRBD1. The CDR3 consists of 15 residues. V shed 0 bases, J shed 2 bases, and the junction held 3 bases outside the gene matches. Germline V gene sequence: CDR1 LGHNA, CDR2 YSLEER. The chain's CDR3 is CASSQDSGGQETQYF. In DNA form, the CDR3 reads TGCGCCAGCAGCCAAGATTCAGGGGGACAAGAGACCCAGTACTTC.

This clone was recorded once. The V gene is TRBV7-9, the J gene TRBJ1-1; perhaps TRBD1 as D (5 bases). Between the trimmed V and J ends, which lost 3 bases and 6 bases, there was a span of 11 bases. CDR1 is SEHNR and CDR2 is FQNEAQ in the germline V gene (reference sequence). The CDR3 loop spans 13 amino acids. The CDR3 DNA sequence: TGTGCCAGCAGCTTTCAGGGTTTACCTGAAGCTTTCTTT. Translating it yields CASSFQGLPEAFF.

The chain couples TRBV27 to TRBJ2-2, with TRBD1 matching over 7 bases. With V trimmed by 2 bases and J by 7 bases, 4 bases remained unmatched. CDR3 length equals 14 residues. The germline CDR1 and CDR2 sequences are MNHEY and SMNVEV (reference sequence). The CDR3 DNA reads TGTGCCAGCAGTTTAGGGACAGTCATCGGGGAGCTGTTTTTT. It is translated as CASSLGTVIGELFF.

The V call is TRBV16, the J call TRBJ2-6; no clear D. Germline loops: CDR1 KGHSY, CDR2 FQNENV. The CDR3 spans 15 residues. V dropped 4 bases and J dropped 4 bases, with 11 bases sitting between them. This CDR3 reads CASSPPWAGANVLTF. The CDR3 bases are TGTGCCAGCAGCCCTCCTTGGGCCGGGGCCAACGTCCTGACTTTC.